One and the same sample provided the 4 T cell receptor beta chains below, sequenced in a study of blood T cell repertoires in COVID-19. Some clones are missing from TCRdb's copy, which holds only in-frame ones; the method was immunoSEQ multiplex PCR. In the table there are about half a million clones, roughly 87% of which are singletons. The sequencing input was peripheral blood. The receptors stem from a man aged 18 to 30 with COVID-19, enrolled during active disease.

This chain connects TRBV5-6 to TRBJ1-2; D perhaps matches TRBD1 (6 bases). The CDR3 loop spans 12 amino acids. V shed 5 bases and J shed 4 bases, with 9 bases lying between them. The germline V gene encodes CDR1 SGHDT and CDR2 YYEEEE. The CDR3 reads CASSATGYGYTF. The CDR3 DNA is TGTGCCAGCAGTGCGACAGGCTATGGCTACACCTTC.

This clone has only one observation. The chain recombines TRBV7-9 with TRBJ2-1, with 8 bases that match TRBD2. The CDR3 length is 15 residues. Germline CDR1 SEHNR, CDR2 FQNEAQ (reference sequence). J was trimmed by 4 bases and V by 1 base; bases with no gene match: 3. The CDR3 nucleotides read TGTGCCAGCAGCTTAGTCGGGGGGGTATACAATGAGCAGTTCTTC. Encoded protein: CASSLVGGVYNEQFF.

The V gene is TRBV15, the J gene TRBJ1-5, with D perhaps matching TRBD1 (5 bases). Between the trimmed V and J ends, which lost 1 base and 0 bases, there was a span of 10 bases. Germline V gene data show CDR1 as LNHNV and CDR2 as YYDKDF (reference sequence). The CDR3 totals 16 residues. The CDR3 DNA follows: TGTGCCACCAGCAGAGGTCAGGGATATAGCAATCAGCCCCAGCATTTT. The encoded protein is CATSRGQGYSNQPQHF. The variable domain in full, with the rest retrieved from reference TRBV15 and TRBJ1-5, is DAMVIQNPRYQVTQFGKPVTLSCSQTLNHNVMYWYQQKSSQAPKLLFHYYDKDFNNEADTPDNFQSRRPNTSFCFLDIRSPGLGDTAMYLCATSRGQGYSNQPQHFGDGTRLSIL.

The table lists this clone with a count of one. This chain uses TRBV14 with TRBJ2-5, with D possibly TRBD2 on 5 matching bases. This CDR3 region has 14 residues. The germline V and J ends were trimmed by 2 bases and 3 bases, with 10 bases remaining between them. The germline V gene encodes CDR1 SGHDN and CDR2 FVKESK. The CDR3 sequence is CASSQSAAKETQYF. In DNA, the CDR3 is TGTGCCAGCAGCCAATCAGCGGCCAAAGAGACCCAGTACTTC.